The rows below give T cell receptor beta chains drawn from one sample of a study of response to subunit inactivated influenza vaccine. Each CDR3 protein is one row after TCRdb ran MiXCR on the RT-PCR reads. The sample carries about 240,000 distinct CDR3 sequences, 12% recorded once. The sequences come from non-naive T cells sorted from PBMCs, collected about 14 days before vaccination. These receptors were taken from a man aged 50-59 years who received an inactivated influenza vaccine. The CDR3 runs from the conserved cysteine through the conserved F or W. D genes are given only for firm matches. Clone size is not always given. Where it is, it says once, few, many or a class for expanded clones.

j_call clone_size v_call d_call cdr3_aa cdr3_nt
TRBJ2-7 . TRBV27 . CASSEEQQYF TGTGCCAGCAGTGAGGAGCAGCAGTACTTC
TRBJ2-2 many TRBV29-1 TRBD1 CSAMGQYSAGELFF TGCAGCGCTATGGGACAGTACTCCGCCGGGGAGCTGTTTTTT
TRBJ2-5 few TRBV24-1 . CATSDFGSRGKYQETQYF TGTGCCACCAGTGACTTCGGGAGTCGGGGAAAATACCAAGAGACCCAGTACTTC
TRBJ2-7 few TRBV20-1 . CSARPIRSPREQYF TGCAGTGCTAGGCCCATTCGCTCCCCCCGCGAGCAGTACTTC
TRBJ2-2 few TRBV27 . CASSFWNTGELFF TGTGCCAGCAGTTTCTGGAACACCGGGGAGCTGTTTTTT
TRBJ1-6 few TRBV4-3 TRBD1 CASSQSDRAGSPLHF TGCGCCAGCAGCCAGAGCGACAGGGCAGGTTCACCCCTCCACTTT
TRBJ1-2 . TRBV6-5 . CASSYGRASGYTF TGTGCCAGCAGTTACGGGAGGGCTAGCGGCTACACCTTC
TRBJ1-5 . TRBV3-1 . CASSQGLGSQPQHF TGTGCCAGCAGCCAAGGCCTCGGTTCTCAGCCCCAGCATTTT
TRBJ1-2 . TRBV3-1 . CASSQFLGDYGYTF TGTGCCAGCAGCCAATTCCTGGGAGACTATGGCTACACCTTC
TRBJ2-2 . TRBV5-8 . CARSPGTGELFF TGTGCCAGGAGCCCCGGGACCGGGGAGCTGTTTTTT
TRBJ2-7 many TRBV7-2 TRBD2 CASSLAGTSSYEQYF TGTGCCAGCAGTTTAGCGGGGACTAGCAGCTACGAGCAGTACTTC
TRBJ2-5 few TRBV20-1 TRBD2 CSEVRGAQETQYF TGCAGTGAGGTGCGGGGGGCACAAGAGACCCAGTACTTC
TRBJ1-4 . TRBV4-3 TRBD1 CASSQDGRTGINEKLFF TGCGCCAGCAGCCAAGATGGTAGGACAGGCATTAATGAAAAACTGTTTTTT
TRBJ2-1 few TRBV7-3 . CASSLTNDEQFF TGTGCCAGCAGCTTAACGAACGATGAGCAGTTCTTC
TRBJ1-6 . TRBV6-2/TRBV6-3 . CASSSVGNSPLHF TGTGCCAGCAGCTCGGTCGGAAATTCACCCCTCCACTTT
TRBJ1-5 few TRBV20-1 . CSAIRDSNQPQHF TGCAGTGCTATCAGGGACAGCAATCAGCCCCAGCATTTT
TRBJ2-5 few TRBV6-2/TRBV6-3 . CASSQFGTQYF TGTGCCAGCAGTCAATTCGGGACCCAGTACTTC
TRBJ2-7 . TRBV3-1 . CASSLLPYEQYF TGTGCCAGCAGCCTGCTCCCCTACGAGCAGTACTTC
TRBJ1-2 . TRBV3-1 TRBD1 CASSQDPDRASYTF TGTGCCAGCAGTCAGGATCCCGACAGGGCCAGCTACACCTTC
TRBJ2-3 few TRBV2 . CASSPILGIDTQYF TGTGCCAGCAGCCCCATCTTGGGCATAGATACGCAGTATTTT
TRBJ2-3 few TRBV29-1 . CSVGGGGTDTQYF TGCAGCGTAGGAGGGGGAGGGACAGATACGCAGTATTTT
TRBJ2-5 . TRBV28 TRBD1 CASSSPGTGGETQYF TGTGCCAGCAGTTCCCCCGGGACAGGGGGCGAGACCCAGTACTTC
TRBJ2-7 . TRBV4-3 . CASSQEFSYEQYF TGCGCCAGCAGCCAAGAGTTCTCCTACGAGCAGTACTTC
TRBJ2-3 . TRBV7-9 TRBD2 CASSFASGGTTDTQYF TGTGCCAGCAGCTTCGCTAGCGGGGGGACCACAGATACGCAGTATTTT
TRBJ2-1 . TRBV9 . CASSLTPGLTNNEQFF TGTGCCAGCAGCCTAACTCCGGGCCTAACCAACAATGAGCAGTTCTTC
TRBJ1-1 . TRBV9 . CASSVVSDSEAFF TGTGCCAGCAGCGTAGTGAGCGACAGTGAAGCTTTCTTT
TRBJ1-3 . TRBV10-3 . CAISESKGHLSHRNTIYF TGTGCCATCAGTGAGTCGAAGGGACACCTTTCTCATAGAAACACCATATATTTT
TRBJ1-1 . TRBV12-3/TRBV12-4 . CASSQIENTEAFF TGTGCCAGCAGTCAAATAGAGAACACTGAAGCTTTCTTT
TRBJ2-7 few TRBV9 TRBD2 CASSATSGPTPAYEQYF TGTGCCAGCAGCGCGACTAGCGGGCCAACACCAGCCTACGAGCAGTACTTC
TRBJ2-3 many TRBV7-2 TRBD2 CASSLRGRALNADTQYF TGTGCCAGCAGCTTACGGGGGAGGGCCCTAAATGCAGATACGCAGTATTTT
TRBJ2-7 . TRBV10-2 . CASYHSTSPSSYEQYF TGCGCCAGCTACCATTCTACTAGCCCGAGCTCCTACGAGCAGTACTTC
TRBJ2-2 few TRBV3-1 . CASSYVLNTGELFF TGTGCCAGCAGCTATGTTCTAAACACCGGGGAGCTGTTTTTT
TRBJ2-1 . TRBV7-2 TRBD2 CASSQQSGGRYYNEQFF TGTGCCAGCAGCCAACAGAGCGGGGGGCGATATTACAATGAGCAGTTCTTC
TRBJ2-4 many TRBV18 . CASSRDGSPKNIQYF TGTGCCAGCTCAAGGGACGGCTCTCCAAAAAACATTCAGTACTTC
TRBJ2-3 once TRBV20-1 . CSASPGGVADTQYF TGCAGTGCTAGTCCCGGGGGCGTGGCAGATACGCAGTATTTT
TRBJ2-3 . TRBV27 . CASSPGPYQNTQYF TGTGCCAGCAGTCCGGGGCCCTATCAGAATACGCAGTATTTT
TRBJ2-7 many TRBV15 . CATSRDTGYEQYF TGTGCCACCAGCAGAGATACAGGGTACGAGCAGTACTTC